The clone carrying this T cell receptor (beta chain) was recorded at least ten times. This sample is part of a study of T cells after yellow fever vaccination. The overall study: Tscm, CM, EM and EMRA memory subsets were sorted by CD3, CD45RA, CCR7 and CD95. The study, taken as a whole, reports: A small proportion of clonotypes was detected in both the CD4 and CD8 compartments. Post-booster repertoires again held most primary-vaccination clones (roughly 95% CD4, 85% to 90% CD8).

A 5'RACE template-switching step, the method used to make TCR cDNA, added a universal primer site and UMIs. In TCRdb, the 5' RACE reads were re-called with MiXCR into one record per CDR3 protein. Of approximately 58,000 distinct CDR3 sequences detected, about 5% appear once; the ten largest clones hold around 30%. The sequence derives from a man aged 18 to 30 who received the YFV17D yellow fever vaccine. Specimen: PBMCs, either bulk or a sorted T-cell subset (CD4+, CD8+, memory, or dextramer-sorted; not recorded which), collected on the day of the yellow fever booster vaccination.

CDR3 in amino acids: CSVEWDRKETQYF. Written as DNA, the CDR3 is TGCAGCGTTGAGTGGGACAGGAAAGAGACCCAGTACTTC. This chain uses TRBV29-1 with TRBJ2-5, with 8 bases that match TRBD1. The CDR3 has 13 residues. Germline CDR1 is SQVTM and CDR2 is ANQGSEA. J gave up 3 bases and V 3 bases, and 3 bases lay outside the gene matches.